These 29 T cell receptor beta chains were sequenced from one sample in a study of blood T cells in healthy people across ages. A J-beta primer mix and a sample-barcoded 5' primer were used in a second PCR of about 7 to 12 cycles. TCRdb processed the 5' RACE reads anew with MiXCR; each CDR3 protein has one entry. The sample holds 650,000 to 1,000,000 distinct CDR3 sequences, about 36% seen once. Input material: blood. All receptors come from a man younger than 30 in good health.

V gene TRBV25-1 combines with J gene TRBJ2-5, with D possibly called TRBD1 or TRBD2 (5 bases each). The CDR3 totals 14 residues. The germline CDR1 and CDR2 sequences are MGHDK and SYGVNS. Between the trimmed V and J ends, which lost 1 base and 5 bases, there was a span of 11 bases. CDR3 DNA: TGTGCCAGCAGTGAATCTTGGGGACCGGAGACCCAGTACTTC. This translates into CASSESWGPETQYF.

This chain uses TRBV7-9 with TRBJ1-2; the match to TRBD1 covers 7 bases. The CDR3 loop spans 16 amino acids. CDR1 and CDR2 from the germline V gene are SEHNR and FQNEAQ (reference sequence). The junction had 12 bases not matched to a gene; V was cut back by 5 bases and J by 3 bases. CDR3 amino acids: CASSLGGAGVDYGYTF. DNA of the CDR3: TGTGCCAGCAGCCTAGGGGGCGCGGGGGTGGACTATGGCTACACCTTC.

This clonotype has just one count. The chain links TRBV4-1 to TRBJ1-1; D is uncertain. CDR1 is MGHRA, CDR2 YSYEKL, per germline. V lost 0 bases and J lost 1, with 6 bases in between. The CDR3 has 14 residues. The CDR3 sequence: CASSQENRNTEAFF. In DNA form, the CDR3 reads TGCGCCAGCAGCCAAGAGAACAGGAACACTGAAGCTTTCTTT.

This clonotype was picked up a small number of times. This chain connects TRBV7-2 to TRBJ1-1; D ambiguous. CDR3 size: 11 residues. Trimming cost V 5 bases and J 11 bases, with 12 bases left between them. Germline CDR1 SGHTA, CDR2 FQGNSA. CDR3 loop: CASSPSREAFF. In DNA, the CDR3 is TGTGCCAGCAGCCCCAGCCGGGAGGCTTTCTTT. Using reference TRBV7-2 and TRBJ1-1 for the parts outside the CDR3, the full variable domain is GAGVSQSPSNKVTEKGKDVELRCDPISGHTALYWYRQSLGQGLEFLIYFQGNSAPDKSGLPSDRFSAERTGGSVSTLTIQRTQQEDSAVYLCASSPSREAFFGQGTRLTVV.

This clonotype was seen a few times. This chain links TRBV18 with TRBJ2-3; 7 bases are a match to TRBD1. V lost 6 bases and J lost 1; bases outside the gene matches: 4. Germline CDR1 reads KGHSH; CDR2 reads LQKENI. This CDR3 has 14 residues. The CDR3: CASSDRDGTDTQYF. The CDR3, as DNA: TGTGCCAGCTCTGACAGGGATGGCACAGATACGCAGTATTTT. Filled out from reference TRBV18 and TRBJ2-3, the complete variable domain reads NAGVMQNPRHLVRRRGQEARLRCSPMKGHSHVYWYRQLPEEGLKFMVYLQKENIIDESGMPKERFSAEFPKEGPSILRIQQVVRGDSAAYFCASSDRDGTDTQYFGPGTRLTVL.

The rearrangement joins TRBV3-1 to TRBJ1-1; 8 positions agree with TRBD1. This CDR3 region has 15 residues. J lost 5 bases, V lost 1 base, and 6 bases had no gene match. Germline CDR1 reads LGHDT; CDR2 reads YNNKEL (reference sequence). DNA of the CDR3: TGTGCCAGCAGCCAAGGCACCAGGGGGCGGACTGAAGCTTTCTTT. Translation: CASSQGTRGRTEAFF.

Points on this clonotype: This clone may be a read error of a much larger clone one base away. V is TRBV20-1 and J is TRBJ2-3; no clear D gene. This CDR3 is built from 13 residues. V was trimmed by 5 bases and J by 4 bases, leaving 13 bases between them. The V gene's germline CDR1 is DFQATT and CDR2 SNEGSKA (reference sequence). CDR3 loop: CSAGLSRADTQYF. For the CDR3, the DNA is TGCAGTGCTGGGCTTTCCAGAGCAGATACGCAGTATTTT.

This clonotype appeared a few times. The rearrangement links TRBV20-1 to TRBJ1-5, with D unresolved. This CDR3 contains 12 residues. Deletions cut 1 base from V and 11 bases from J, with 12 bases between. Germline loops: CDR1 DFQATT, CDR2 SNEGSKA (reference sequence). CDR3 in amino acids: CSARGRSIAQHF. The CDR3 DNA sequence: TGCAGTGCTAGAGGACGGAGCATCGCCCAGCATTTT.

The chain links TRBV3-1 to TRBJ2-5; D possibly corresponds to TRBD1 (5 bases). This CDR3 contains 14 residues. Per germline, CDR1 LGHDT and CDR2 YNNKEL (reference sequence). Trimming cost V 4 bases and J 7 bases, with 16 bases left between them. CDR3 protein: CASSPSGARVTQYF. The CDR3 DNA reads as TGTGCCAGCAGCCCGAGTGGGGCTAGGGTGACCCAGTACTTC.

The J gene is TRBJ2-2, the V gene TRBV20-1; D possibly corresponds to TRBD2 (6 bases). Germline V gene data show CDR1 as DFQATT and CDR2 as SNEGSKA (reference sequence). CDR3 length equals 13 residues. The V gene lost 0 bases and the J gene lost 5 bases, with 7 bases spanning the gap. The CDR3 region is CSARDSGTGELFF. CDR3 in DNA: TGCAGTGCTAGAGATAGCGGAACCGGGGAGCTGTTTTTT.

This clonotype was detected a few times. The chain is built from TRBV14 and TRBJ2-3, with D unclear. Trimming left V 0 bases short and J 4 bases short, with 5 bases between. Germline assignment: CDR1 SGHDN and CDR2 FVKESK. The CDR3 length is 13 residues. CDR3 in DNA: TGTGCCAGCAGCCAAGATATAGCAGATACGCAGTATTTT. Its translation is CASSQDIADTQYF.

This rearrangement joins TRBV7-8 to TRBJ2-3; perhaps TRBD2 as D (5 bases). V was shortened by 7 bases and J by 1 base, with 15 bases between the two germline ends. The CDR3 consists of 15 residues. The germline V gene has CDR1 SGHVS and CDR2 FQNEAQ. Here the CDR3 reads CASNLGAAGTDTQYF. CDR3 nucleotide sequence: TGTGCCAGCAACCTTGGAGCGGCGGGCACAGATACGCAGTATTTT.

The chain couples TRBV7-2 to TRBJ2-5, with TRBD1 identical over 8 bases. Germline CDR1 and CDR2: SGHTA and FQGNSA. After removal of 5 bases from V and 2 bases from J, the junction contained 10 bases not matched to a gene. The CDR3 extends over 16 amino acids. The chain's CDR3 is CASSTPYTGGQETQYF. CDR3 nucleotides: TGTGCCAGCAGCACTCCCTATACAGGGGGTCAAGAGACCCAGTACTTC.

Of note for this clonotype: Possible read error: a much larger clone is one base away. The rearrangement uses TRBV5-1 and TRBJ2-1, with no clear D. The CDR3 is made up of 16 amino acids. Germline V gene data show CDR1 as SGHRS and CDR2 as YFSETQ. The CDR3 DNA follows: TGCGCCAGCAGCCCAGTCGGTGACTCGGAGTACAGTGAGCAGTTCTTC. The encoded protein is CASSPVGDSEYSEQFF.

This clonotype turned up a few times. The chain has TRBV21-1 and TRBJ1-2. TRBV21-1 is given as a pseudogene. This CDR3 region has 19 residues. The CDR3 spells CASSKEIGPLHWRYYGYTF. The CDR3 DNA reads as TGTGCCAGCAGCAAAGAGATCGGACCCCTCCACTGGAGGTACTATGGCTACACCTTC.

This clonotype has just a few counts. The rearrangement joins TRBV28 to TRBJ1-6; D is uncertain. The CDR3 is 12 residues long. The V end was cut by 3 bases, the J end by 11 bases, with 8 bases between. Looked up from germline, CDR1 is MDHEN and CDR2 is SYDVKM. The CDR3 coding sequence is TGTGCCAGCAGTTTTCCAGACGCACCCCTCCACTTT. Its translation is CASSFPDAPLHF.

This clonotype appeared a single time. This rearrangement joins TRBV15 to TRBJ2-1, with D tentatively TRBD1 or TRBD2 (5 bases each). The ends were cut back, 4 bases at V and 8 bases at J, with 15 bases in the middle. This CDR3 has 14 amino acids. From germline, CDR1 is LNHNV and CDR2 YYDKDF (reference sequence). The CDR3 is CATSKLRGVDEQFF. For the CDR3, the DNA is TGTGCCACCAGCAAACTAAGGGGAGTCGATGAGCAGTTCTTC.

This clonotype appeared many times. An end of the junction does not agree with germline; a read error may underlie this. The chain couples TRBV12-3 or TRBV12-4 to TRBJ2-1; 9 bases match TRBD2. The CDR3 is made up of 14 amino acids. The CDR3 region is CASSLAGADNEQFF. The DNA of the CDR3 is TGTGCCAGCAGCTTAGCGGGGGCTGACAATGAGCAGTTCTTC.

This clonotype was seen many times. The rearrangement joins TRBV7-8 to TRBJ2-7; 13 bases fit TRBD2. This CDR3 is built from 18 residues. V lost 1 base to trimming and J lost 2 bases; unmatched junction nucleotides: 8. The germline V gene has CDR1 SGHVS and CDR2 FQNEAQ. The CDR3 coding sequence is TGTGCCAGCAGCTTAGGGACTAGCGGGGGTCATCGAACCTACGAGCAGTACTTC. It yields the protein CASSLGTSGGHRTYEQYF. Full variable domain (missing parts from reference TRBV7-8 and TRBJ2-7): GAGVSQSPRYKVAKRGQDVALRCDPISGHVSLFWYQQALGQGPEFLTYFQNEAQLDKSGLPSDRFFAERPEGSVSTLKIQRTQQEDSAVYLCASSLGTSGGHRTYEQYFGPGTRLTVT.

In this sample, this clonotype turned up a few times. This CDR3 is CASSQGRDHEQYF. The CDR3 nucleotides read TGCGCCAGCAGCCAAGGTCGGGACCACGAGCAGTACTTC. The genes are TRBV4-3 and TRBJ2-7, with D perhaps matching TRBD1 or TRBD2 (5 bases each). The V and J ends lost 1 base and 5 bases respectively, with 9 bases between them. Looked up from germline, CDR1 is LGHNA and CDR2 is YSLEER. CDR3 length: 13 residues.

This clonotype was counted a single time. With a much larger clone just one base away, this may be a read error. The V gene is TRBV4-1, the J gene TRBJ2-5, with D uncertain. The CDR3 is made up of 15 amino acids. Germline CDR1 MGHRA, CDR2 YSYEKL. With 0 bases removed from V and 2 bases from J, the gap between germline ends came to 10 bases. The CDR3: CASSQDIAEQETQYF. The DNA for the CDR3 is TGCGCCAGCAGCCAAGATATCGCAGAACAAGAGACCCAGTACTTC.

This clonotype occurred many times. The chain has TRBV7-9 and TRBJ2-3; 8 bases fit TRBD2. Trimming removed 6 bases from V and 1 base from J; junction bases left unmatched: 3. The CDR3 sequence is 14 residues long. CDR1 is SEHNR and CDR2 is FQNEAQ in the germline V gene (reference sequence). The CDR3 sequence is CASSRGGRTDTQYF. As DNA, the CDR3 is TGTGCCAGCAGTCGGGGGGGCCGCACAGATACGCAGTATTTT. The whole variable domain, remainder taken from reference TRBV7-9 and TRBJ2-3, is DTGVSQNPRHKITKRGQNVTFRCDPISEHNRLYWYRQTLGQGPEFLTYFQNEAQLEKSRLLSDRFSAERPKGSFSTLEIQRTEQGDSAMYLCASSRGGRTDTQYFGPGTRLTVL.

Note on this clonotype: A read error may produce the germline difference seen at one junction end. This rearrangement joins TRBV6-5 to TRBJ2-5; the D gene is possibly TRBD1 (5 bases). Germline CDR1 MNHEY, CDR2 SVGAGI. The CDR3 sequence is 14 residues long. CDR3 bases: TGCGCCAGCAACACACTGGGGCCGACAGAGACCCAGTACTTC. It codes for CASNTLGPTETQYF.

The chain combines TRBV12-3 or TRBV12-4 with TRBJ1-4; D possibly corresponds to TRBD1 (5 bases). The CDR3 is 12 residues long. Trimming stripped 6 bases from V and 5 bases from J, with 7 bases between. The CDR3 DNA reads as TGTGCCAGCAGAAAGGGGAATGAAAAACTGTTTTTT. This encodes CASRKGNEKLFF.

The chain has TRBV9 and TRBJ2-1, with TRBD2 matching 7 bases. V shed 3 bases, J shed 12 bases, and the junction held 6 bases outside the gene matches. The CDR3 length is 12 residues. Germline CDR1 is SGDLS and CDR2 is YYNGEE. CDR3: CASSASGKGQFF. DNA of the CDR3: TGTGCCAGCAGCGCCAGCGGGAAAGGGCAGTTCTTC.

The chain is built from TRBV10-3 and TRBJ2-3, with D possibly being TRBD2 (6 bases). The CDR3 sequence is 19 residues long. Trimming shortened V by 3 bases and J by 4 bases, and 26 bases separated the two germline ends. Germline lookup yields CDR1 ENHRY and CDR2 SYGVKD. CDR3 amino acids: CAISDPPGSRGRRADTQYF. DNA of the CDR3: TGTGCCATCAGTGACCCACCTGGCAGCCGTGGGAGGAGGGCAGATACGCAGTATTTT.

This clonotype has at least ten counts. J is TRBJ2-3 and V is TRBV6-5, with TRBD1 matching over 8 bases. This CDR3 is 16 amino acids long. Germline trimming cut 0 bases from V and 7 bases from J; bases unmatched to any gene: 9. CDR1 is MNHEY, CDR2 SVGAGI, per germline. This CDR3 is CASSYSQGARVYTQYF. CDR3 coding DNA: TGTGCCAGCAGTTACTCGCAGGGGGCGCGAGTATATACGCAGTATTTT.

V usage is TRBV7-9 and J usage is TRBJ2-4; 7 bases align to TRBD1. The closer fit of TRBJ2-7 to the DNA end suggests the J call may be wrong. CDR3 length: 13 amino acids. The germline V gene encodes CDR1 SEHNR and CDR2 FQNEAQ (reference sequence). CDR3 nucleotide sequence: TGTGCCAGCAGCTCTGAGGGGGCAGTCGAGCAGTACTTC. Amino acid sequence: CASSSEGAVEQYF.

The J gene is TRBJ2-7, the V gene TRBV9; 9 nucleotides match TRBD2. The CDR3 length is 15 residues. The junction had 10 bases not matched to a gene; V was cut back by 2 bases and J by 7 bases. Germline V lookup: CDR1 SGDLS, CDR2 YYNGEE. CDR3 bases: TGTGCCAGCAGCGTTGGGGGGACTAGCATCCATGAGCAGTACTTC. Amino acids: CASSVGGTSIHEQYF.